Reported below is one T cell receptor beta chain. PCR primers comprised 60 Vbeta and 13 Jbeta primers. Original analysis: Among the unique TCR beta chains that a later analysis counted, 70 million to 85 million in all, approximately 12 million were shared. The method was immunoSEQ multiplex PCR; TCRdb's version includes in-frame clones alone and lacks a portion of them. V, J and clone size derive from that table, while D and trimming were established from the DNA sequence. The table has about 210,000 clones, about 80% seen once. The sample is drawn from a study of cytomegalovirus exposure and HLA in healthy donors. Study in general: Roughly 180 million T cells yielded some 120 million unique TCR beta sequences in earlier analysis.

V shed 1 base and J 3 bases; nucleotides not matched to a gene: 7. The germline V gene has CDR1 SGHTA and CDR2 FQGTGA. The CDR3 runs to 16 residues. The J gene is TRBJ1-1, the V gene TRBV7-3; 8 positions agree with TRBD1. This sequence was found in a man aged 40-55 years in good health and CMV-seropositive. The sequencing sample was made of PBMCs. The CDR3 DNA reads TGTGCCAGCAGCTTAAGGGCGGACAGGGCTGACACTGAAGCTTTCTTT. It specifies CASSLRADRADTEAFF.